Listed here are 23 T cell receptor beta chains from one sample, sequenced in a study of radiation and T cells in renal cell carcinoma. Time point here: blood 2 weeks post-SBRT. Regarding treatment: 15 Gy SBRT to primary tumor, nephrectomy 4 weeks later. The method was immunoSEQ multiplex PCR; TCRdb's version includes in-frame clones alone and lacks a portion of them. Of roughly 130,000 clones in the sample, about 88% were seen once. Material: blood, obtained from a patient whose treatment included radiotherapy and nephrectomy. These receptors were collected from a woman between 65 and 79 years old with renal cell carcinoma.

The rearrangement uses TRBV5-1 and TRBJ2-7; 10 bases align to TRBD1. V trimming: 4 bases; J trimming: 6 bases; junction bases outside the gene matches: 10. Germline V gene lookup returns CDR1 SGHRS and CDR2 YFSETQ. The CDR3 consists of 15 residues. CDR3 loop: CASSPGGGTGVEQYF. Here the CDR3 DNA reads TGCGCCAGCAGCCCGGGCGGTGGGACAGGGGTCGAGCAGTACTTC.

This chain joins TRBV5-1 and TRBJ2-2, with TRBD2 matching over 9 bases. V dropped 1 base and J dropped 3; count of bases not matched to a gene: 4. Germline V lookup: CDR1 SGHRS, CDR2 YFSETQ. There are 16 residues in the CDR3. CDR3 amino acids: CASSLRERGDTGELFF. DNA for the CDR3: TGCGCCAGCAGCTTGAGGGAGCGGGGGGACACCGGGGAGCTGTTTTTT.

This clone was recorded only once. V and J are TRBV15 and TRBJ1-2, with a possible D match to TRBD1 (5 bases). Trimming took off 5 bases at V and 3 bases at J, with 16 bases between the two ends. The CDR3 runs to 15 residues. CDR1 is LNHNV and CDR2 is YYDKDF in the germline V gene (reference sequence). This CDR3 reads CATSFGTDADYGYTF. The CDR3 DNA reads TGTGCCACCAGCTTCGGGACTGACGCGGACTATGGCTACACCTTC.

The rearrangement uses TRBV5-1 and TRBJ1-2, with unresolved D. V dropped 3 bases and J dropped 0 bases, with 9 bases sitting between them. CDR1 is SGHRS, CDR2 YFSETQ, per germline. The CDR3 is 14 residues long. The CDR3 reads CASSSRTPNYGYTF. In nucleotides, the CDR3 is TGCGCCAGCAGCTCACGGACCCCTAACTATGGCTACACCTTC.

The CDR3: CASSLAGANYEQFF. CDR3 sequence (DNA): TGTGCCAGCAGCTTAGCGGGAGCTAACTATGAGCAGTTCTTC. J is TRBJ2-1 and V is TRBV7-9; TRBD2 is a possible D gene (5 bases). The CDR3 is 14 amino acids. CDR1 and CDR2 from the germline V gene are SEHNR and FQNEAQ (reference sequence). Deletions cut 0 bases from V and 8 bases from J, with 11 bases between.

This sequence joins TRBV6-5 and TRBJ2-5; 7 bases agree with TRBD1. The J call is doubtful: the DNA matches TRBJ2-7 better. Looked up from germline, CDR1 is MNHEY and CDR2 is SVGAGI. The CDR3 is made up of 13 amino acids. The CDR3 region is CASSRQGNYEQYF. Here the CDR3 DNA reads TGTGCCAGCAGCCGACAGGGAAACTACGAGCAGTACTTC.

The chain is built from TRBV11-2 and TRBJ2-3; 8 bases map to TRBD1. J gave up 3 bases and V 3 bases, and 2 bases lay outside the gene matches. The CDR3 length is 14 residues. CDR1 SGHAT and CDR2 FQNNGV come from the germline V gene. CDR3 nucleotide sequence: TGTGCCAGCAGCTTGACAGGGGTAACAGATACGCAGTATTTT. This translates into CASSLTGVTDTQYF.

The genes are TRBV7-9 and TRBJ2-1; D gene unclear. Germline lookup yields CDR1 SEHNR and CDR2 FQNEAQ (reference sequence). The CDR3 is 12 amino acids. The V gene lost 11 bases and the J gene lost 5 bases, with 13 bases spanning the gap. The CDR3, as DNA: TGTGCCCATGCTTACGACAACAATGAGCAGTTCTTC. This encodes CAHAYDNNEQFF. The variable domain in full, with the rest retrieved from reference TRBV7-9 and TRBJ2-1, is DTGVSQNPRHKITKRGQNVTFRCDPISEHNRLYWYRQTLGQGPEFLTYFQNEAQLEKSRLLSDRFSAERPKGSFSTLEIQRTEQGDSAMYLCAHAYDNNEQFFGPGTRLTVL.

The chain couples TRBV5-6 to TRBJ1-2, with a possible D match to TRBD1 (5 bases). The CDR3 runs to 15 residues. From germline, CDR1 is SGHDT and CDR2 YYEEEE. V lost 6 bases, J lost 4 bases, and 19 bases lay in between. The CDR3 protein is CASNPSQSGTYGYTF. Written as DNA, the CDR3 is TGTGCCAGCAACCCAAGCCAGTCAGGGACCTATGGCTACACCTTC.

Only a few counts were recorded for this clone. For the CDR3, the DNA is TGTGCCAGCAGACCGGGGAGTAATAGCAATCAGCCCCAGCATTTT. It specifies CASRPGSNSNQPQHF. The chain is built from TRBV2 and TRBJ1-5; unclear D gene. This CDR3 is 15 amino acids long. The germline CDR1 and CDR2 sequences are SNHLY and FYNNEI. Trimming stripped 6 bases from V and 0 bases from J, with 12 bases between.

This sequence joins TRBV15 and TRBJ1-5, with unresolved D. Germline V gene sequence: CDR1 LNHNV, CDR2 YYDKDF (reference sequence). V lost 0 bases, J lost 9 bases, and 6 bases lay in between. CDR3 length: 12 residues. The CDR3 here is CATSRDSPPQHF. The CDR3 DNA is TGTGCCACCAGCAGAGATAGTCCGCCCCAGCATTTT. The complete variable domain, with remaining parts taken from reference TRBV15 and TRBJ1-5, reads DAMVIQNPRYQVTQFGKPVTLSCSQTLNHNVMYWYQQKSSQAPKLLFHYYDKDFNNEADTPDNFQSRRPNTSFCFLDIRSPGLGDTAMYLCATSRDSPPQHFGDGTRLSIL.

V and J are TRBV7-2 and TRBJ2-1, with 8 bases that match TRBD1. The CDR3 is 15 amino acids. Trimming cost V 5 bases and J 9 bases; bases outside gene matches: 12. The germline V gene has CDR1 SGHTA and CDR2 FQGNSA. CDR3 nucleotide sequence: TGTGCCAGCAGCACTCACGGACAGGGTTTAGGTGAGCAGTTCTTC. Protein sequence: CASSTHGQGLGEQFF.

The chain employs TRBV6-1 and TRBJ2-3; D is ambiguous. This CDR3 has 12 amino acids. Per the germline V gene, CDR1 is MNHNS and CDR2 is SASEGT. The germline V and J ends were trimmed by 6 bases and 2 bases, with 6 bases remaining between them. Here the CDR3 reads CASRKDTDTQYF. Here the CDR3 DNA reads TGTGCCAGCAGGAAAGACACAGATACGCAGTATTTT.

V and J are TRBV5-1 and TRBJ2-7, with TRBD1 as a possible D gene (6 bases). Germline CDR1 is SGHRS and CDR2 is YFSETQ. The CDR3 has 14 residues. Trimming removed 3 bases at V and 5 bases at J, with 15 bases between. The CDR3 reads CASSSTGKPNEQYF. CDR3 sequence (DNA): TGCGCCAGCAGCTCAACAGGGAAACCCAACGAGCAGTACTTC.

V is TRBV7-8 and J is TRBJ1-3; D uncertain. The CDR3 is made up of 14 amino acids. CDR1 SGHVS and CDR2 FQNEAQ come from the germline V gene. Trimming left V 2 bases short and J 3 bases short, with 8 bases between. The CDR3 nucleotides are TGTGCCAGCAGCTTACGGGGTTATGGAAACACCATATATTTT. It yields the protein CASSLRGYGNTIYF.

The rearrangement uses TRBV30 and TRBJ1-2; D is undetermined. Per the germline V gene, CDR1 is GTSNPN and CDR2 is SVGIG (reference sequence). This CDR3 has 11 amino acids. The germline V and J ends were trimmed by 6 bases and 4 bases, with 9 bases remaining between them. This chain's CDR3 is CACRASYGYTF. The CDR3, as DNA: TGTGCCTGCCGGGCCAGCTATGGCTACACCTTC.

This chain joins TRBV28 and TRBJ1-2; D gene ambiguous. The germline CDR1 and CDR2 sequences are MDHEN and SYDVKM. This CDR3 comprises 14 residues. With 4 bases removed from V and 8 bases from J, the gap between germline ends came to 17 bases. The CDR3 sequence: CASSSSGILKGYTF. In DNA, the CDR3 is TGTGCCAGCAGTTCCTCCGGAATATTGAAAGGCTACACCTTC.

The V call is TRBV6-5, the J call TRBJ1-5, with TRBD1 identical over 7 bases. Trimming took 6 bases from V and 10 from J; bases not matched to a gene: 9. The CDR3 is 13 amino acids. Looked up from germline, CDR1 is MNHEY and CDR2 is SVGAGI. The CDR3 DNA sequence: TGTGCCAGCAGGGCCGACAGGGCAGGCCCCCAGCATTTT. This translates into CASRADRAGPQHF.

In its sample, this clone was seen once. The CDR3 spells CASSSGQGRQETQYF. The CDR3 nucleotides are TGCGCCAGCAGCTCGGGACAGGGGCGTCAAGAGACCCAGTACTTC. The chain combines TRBV5-1 with TRBJ2-5, with TRBD1 matching over 10 bases. There are 15 residues in the CDR3. Germline values: CDR1 SGHRS, CDR2 YFSETQ. V dropped 3 bases and J dropped 2; count of bases not matched to a gene: 4.

This clone has only one observation. The gene calls are TRBV6-5 and TRBJ1-4, with D unresolved. Germline values: CDR1 MNHEY, CDR2 SVGAGI. The V end lost 7 bases, the J end lost 5 bases, and 14 bases lay between the germline ends. CDR3 size: 14 residues. CDR3 nucleotide sequence: TGTGCCAGCACCCTACAAGCTCTGAATGAAAAACTGTTTTTT. Protein sequence: CASTLQALNEKLFF.

V usage is TRBV6-1 and J usage is TRBJ1-5; a possible D gene is TRBD1 (6 bases). V gave up 0 bases and J gave up 9 bases, with 21 bases separating them. Germline CDR1 is MNHNS and CDR2 is SASEGT. This CDR3 contains 17 residues. Here the CDR3 reads CASSEAIGQGNRWPQHF. In nucleotides, the CDR3 is TGTGCCAGCAGTGAAGCGATTGGGCAGGGGAACCGCTGGCCCCAGCATTTT.

This rearrangement joins TRBV7-2 to TRBJ2-7; possible D gene TRBD1, 5 bases. The CDR3 has 15 residues. Trimming stripped 1 base from V and 2 bases from J, with 12 bases between. The germline V gene encodes CDR1 SGHTA and CDR2 FQGNSA. The chain's CDR3 is CASSLVGAAPYEQYF. CDR3 DNA: TGTGCCAGCAGCTTAGTTGGGGCCGCACCCTACGAGCAGTACTTC. Based on the CDR3 plus reference TRBV7-2 and TRBJ2-7, the full variable domain is GAGVSQSPSNKVTEKGKDVELRCDPISGHTALYWYRQSLGQGLEFLIYFQGNSAPDKSGLPSDRFSAERTGGSVSTLTIQRTQQEDSAVYLCASSLVGAAPYEQYFGPGTRLTVT.

The chain links TRBV15 to TRBJ2-7; tentative D call: TRBD1 (7 bases). The CDR3 contains 14 residues. V was trimmed by 1 base and J by 5 bases, leaving 12 bases between them. Looked up from germline, CDR1 is LNHNV and CDR2 is YYDKDF (reference sequence). The CDR3 coding sequence is TGTGCCACCAGCAGAGCAGGGGGGATCGACGAGCAGTACTTC. It is translated as CATSRAGGIDEQYF.